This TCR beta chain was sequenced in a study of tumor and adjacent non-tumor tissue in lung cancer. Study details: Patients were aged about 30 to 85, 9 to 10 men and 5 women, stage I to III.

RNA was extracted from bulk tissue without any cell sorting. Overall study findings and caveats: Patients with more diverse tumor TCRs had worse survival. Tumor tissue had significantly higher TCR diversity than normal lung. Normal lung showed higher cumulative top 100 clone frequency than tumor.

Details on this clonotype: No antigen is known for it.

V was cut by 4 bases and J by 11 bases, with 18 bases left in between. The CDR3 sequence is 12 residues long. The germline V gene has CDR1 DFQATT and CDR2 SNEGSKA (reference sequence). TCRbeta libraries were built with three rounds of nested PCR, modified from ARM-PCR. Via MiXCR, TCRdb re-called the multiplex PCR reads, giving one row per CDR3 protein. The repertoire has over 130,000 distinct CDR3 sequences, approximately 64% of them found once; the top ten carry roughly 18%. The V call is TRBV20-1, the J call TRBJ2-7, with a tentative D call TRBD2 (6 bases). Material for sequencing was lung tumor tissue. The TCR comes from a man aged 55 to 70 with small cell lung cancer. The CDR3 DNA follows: TGCAGTGCTACTACTAGCTCCTATGAGAAGTACGTC. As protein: CSATTSSYEKYV.